One and the same sample provided the 24 T cell receptor beta chains below, sequenced in a study of vaccination effects on CD4 cells after COVID-19. With the ViraFEST assay, the study expanded antigen-specific CD4+ T cells using viral peptide pools, then sequenced them. Isolating CD4+ T cells followed 9 to 10 days of culture. A PCR test confirmed that the person had SARS-CoV-2 infection between March and December 2020. What these receptors recognize is not known. Repertoires were generated with immunoSEQ multiplex PCR, while TCRdb's copy carries only in-frame clones and drops some. Of 26,000 or so clones in the sample, 75% to 80% are singletons; the top ten hold approximately 16%. The sequenced sample was CD4+ T cells from PBMCs cultured with HCoV-NL63 spike peptides, obtained before COVID-19 vaccination. The receptors originated from a human donor who had a prior SARS-CoV-2 infection.

This sequence joins TRBV20-1 and TRBJ1-1, with D unclear. The CDR3 runs 14 residues. CDR1 and CDR2 (germline): DFQATT, SNEGSKA (reference sequence). The ends were cut back, 3 bases at V and 6 bases at J, with 17 bases in the middle. This CDR3 is CSASFRTRHSEAFF. The CDR3 nucleotides read TGCAGTGCTAGTTTCCGGACGCGGCATTCTGAAGCTTTCTTT.

The V gene is TRBV18, the J gene TRBJ2-5; D gene uncertain. V shed 0 bases and J shed 3 bases, with 11 bases lying between them. The CDR3 length is 15 residues. Germline V gene data show CDR1 as KGHSH and CDR2 as LQKENI. CDR3 nucleotides: TGTGCCAGCTCACCACCGAGTGGTGGGGAAGAGACCCAGTACTTC. This encodes CASSPPSGGEETQYF.

The J gene is TRBJ1-2, the V gene TRBV5-1; maybe TRBD1 (5 bases). The CDR3 runs 14 residues. Germline CDR1 reads SGHRS; CDR2 reads YFSETQ. Deletions cut 4 bases from V and 8 bases from J, with 18 bases between. Here the CDR3 DNA reads TGCGCCAGCAGCCCCGGACTTAACGGGGACGGCTACACCTTC. This encodes CASSPGLNGDGYTF. The whole variable domain, remainder taken from reference TRBV5-1 and TRBJ1-2, is KAGVTQTPRYLIKTRGQQVTLSCSPISGHRSVSWYQQTPGQGLQFLFEYFSETQRNKGNFPGRFSGRQFSNSRSEMNVSTLELGDSALYLCASSPGLNGDGYTFGSGTRLTVV.

This chain joins TRBV11-3 and TRBJ2-3; unclear D gene. This CDR3 spans 13 amino acids. The V gene's germline CDR1 is SGHNT and CDR2 YENEEA. Trimming pared 6 bases from V and 6 bases from J, leaving 13 bases between. DNA of the CDR3: TGTGCCAGCAGTTCTGACCTCACCGATACGCAGTATTTT. This gives the protein CASSSDLTDTQYF.

The chain uses TRBV5-5 and TRBJ2-1; D may correspond to TRBD1 or TRBD2 (5 bases each). This CDR3 contains 15 residues. In germline, CDR1 is SGHKS, CDR2 YYEKEE (reference sequence). Between the trimmed V and J ends, which lost 3 bases and 2 bases, there was a span of 12 bases. CDR3 sequence: CASSSTVGTYNEQFF. Here the CDR3 DNA reads TGTGCCAGCAGCTCGACAGTCGGGACCTACAATGAGCAGTTCTTC.

This chain connects TRBV2 to TRBJ1-5; TRBD1 agrees at 8 bases. The trim removed 7 bases at V and 4 bases at J, leaving 9 bases unmatched. Germline V CDR1 and CDR2: SNHLY, FYNNEI. The CDR3 is 15 residues long. The CDR3 loop reads CASNTGTGTNQPQHF. Here the CDR3 DNA reads TGTGCCAGCAACACCGGGACAGGAACAAATCAGCCCCAGCATTTT.

The chain has TRBV15 and TRBJ2-7, with 9 bases identical to TRBD1. The V and J ends lost 2 bases and 4 bases, in that order; junction bases with no gene match: 6. Germline V gene data show CDR1 as LNHNV and CDR2 as YYDKDF (reference sequence). This CDR3 spans 15 amino acids. The CDR3 loop is CATSRLKTGGYEQYF. The CDR3 nucleotides are TGTGCCACCAGCAGACTTAAGACAGGGGGGTACGAGCAGTACTTC.

The chain links TRBV6-5 to TRBJ1-5; no clear D gene. The germline CDR1 and CDR2 sequences are MNHEY and SVGAGI. Trimming removed 7 bases from V and 6 bases from J, with 13 bases in between. This CDR3 contains 13 residues. In DNA form, the CDR3 reads TGTGCCAGCACCCTAGCGGGGTTTCAGCCCCAGCATTTT. Translation gives CASTLAGFQPQHF.

This clone was recorded a few times. The V gene is TRBV18, the J gene TRBJ1-1, with TRBD1 matching 7 bases. With V trimmed by 4 bases and J by 4 bases, 3 bases remained unmatched. The germline CDR1 and CDR2 sequences are KGHSH and LQKENI. This CDR3 contains 13 residues. CDR3 DNA sequence: TGTGCCAGCTCACAGGGGGCGAGCACTGAAGCTTTCTTT. Amino acid sequence: CASSQGASTEAFF.

The chain combines TRBV6-4 with TRBJ2-7; 10 nucleotides match TRBD2. The CDR3 sequence is 13 residues long. Germline values: CDR1 MRHNA, CDR2 SNTAGT. Losses at the gene ends were 4 bases for V and 8 bases for J; bases not matched to a gene: 5. The CDR3 region has the DNA TGTGCCAGCAGTGTGGCTAGCGGGAGACAGCAGTACTTC. Protein: CASSVASGRQQYF.

V and J are TRBV3-1 (or the pseudogene TRBV3-2) and TRBJ2-7; possibly TRBD1 or TRBD2 for D (5 bases each). CDR1 is LGHDT and CDR2 is YNNKEL in the germline V gene (reference sequence). Trimming removed 0 bases from V and 12 bases from J, with 21 bases in between. The CDR3 loop spans 15 amino acids. CDR3 sequence (DNA): TGTGCCAGCAGCCAAGATTACCCAGCCAAAGAGGGGCTGTACTTC. Translating gives CASSQDYPAKEGLYF.

V is TRBV13 and J is TRBJ2-1, with 10 bases identical to TRBD1. From germline, CDR1 is PRHDT and CDR2 FYEKMQ (reference sequence). V was pared by 5 bases and J by 8 bases, with 6 bases of the junction left unmatched. The CDR3 loop spans 14 amino acids. The CDR3 coding sequence is TGTGCCAGCAGCGGTTGGGACAGGGGTTATGAGCAGTTCTTC. It specifies CASSGWDRGYEQFF. The full variable domain, completed using reference TRBV13 and TRBJ2-1, is AAGVIQSPRHLIKEKRETATLKCYPIPRHDTVYWYQQGPGQDPQFLISFYEKMQSDKGSIPDRFSAQQFSDYHSELNMSSLELGDSALYFCASSGWDRGYEQFFGPGTRLTVL.

This chain joins TRBV29-1 and TRBJ1-4, with D possibly matching TRBD1 (5 bases). The CDR3 is made up of 13 amino acids. Germline V gene data show CDR1 as SQVTM and CDR2 as ANQGSEA. V shed 6 bases and J shed 8 bases, with 16 bases lying between them. The CDR3 bases are TGCAGCGTCGCCCCCGAGGGGAGGGAAAAACTGTTTTTT. This encodes CSVAPEGREKLFF.

The CDR3 DNA sequence: TGTGCCAGCAGCTTAGTTGCCAGAAACACCGGGGAGCTGTTTTTT. As protein: CASSLVARNTGELFF. V and J are TRBV7-2 and TRBJ2-2; no reliable D call. V was clipped by 1 base and J by 2 bases, with 8 bases between them. This CDR3 spans 15 amino acids. Germline V gene data show CDR1 as SGHTA and CDR2 as FQGNSA.

The chain couples TRBV5-1 to TRBJ2-1; 9 nucleotides line up with TRBD2. The CDR3 loop spans 14 amino acids. V was pared by 2 bases and J by 8 bases, with 5 bases of the junction left unmatched. CDR1 is SGHRS, CDR2 YFSETQ, per germline. The CDR3 DNA is TGCGCCAGCAGCTTAGGACTAGCGTCCCATGAGCAGTTCTTC. This gives the protein CASSLGLASHEQFF.

This clone has a single count. The V call is TRBV3-1 (or the pseudogene TRBV3-2), the J call TRBJ2-3, with D possibly being TRBD1 or TRBD2 (5 bases each). V dropped 4 bases and J dropped 4 bases, with 18 bases sitting between them. The germline V gene encodes CDR1 LGHDT and CDR2 YNNKEL (reference sequence). The CDR3 is 16 amino acids. CDR3 amino acids: CASSPTRPLRADTQYF. Here the CDR3 DNA reads TGTGCCAGCAGCCCAACTAGGCCCCTCAGGGCAGATACGCAGTATTTT.

The sample holds a few counts of this clone. The chain recombines TRBV10-3 with TRBJ1-4; D call uncertain. V was pared by 6 bases and J by 7 bases, with 21 bases between. This CDR3 comprises 16 residues. Germline lookup yields CDR1 ENHRY and CDR2 SYGVKD. CDR3 DNA sequence: TGTGCCATCAGCCCGGGTGGAGTCCACCGTGGTGAAAAACTGTTTTTT. It specifies CAISPGGVHRGEKLFF.

Relative to its sample, this clone is large. The chain carries TRBV2 and TRBJ2-7, with 8 bases aligning to TRBD2. Germline CDR1 SNHLY, CDR2 FYNNEI. This CDR3 contains 14 residues. The junction had 3 bases not matched to a gene; V was cut back by 3 bases and J by 2 bases. The CDR3 region has the DNA TGTGCCAGCAGTGATTACGGGAGGGCCTACGAGCAGTACTTC. It translates to CASSDYGRAYEQYF.

The genes are TRBV16 and TRBJ2-7; 7 positions agree with TRBD1. CDR1 and CDR2 (germline): KGHSY, FQNENV. The CDR3 loop spans 16 amino acids. Germline trimming cut 0 bases from V and 0 bases from J; bases unmatched to any gene: 5. The chain's CDR3 is CASSQSAQGSSYEQYF. CDR3 in DNA: TGTGCCAGCAGCCAATCAGCACAGGGGAGCTCCTACGAGCAGTACTTC.

The rearrangement joins TRBV5-8 to TRBJ2-7, with TRBD1 matching 7 bases. Germline CDR1 reads SGHTS; CDR2 reads YDEGEE. The CDR3 has 14 residues. V gave up 1 base and J gave up 0 bases; unmatched junction bases: 1. The CDR3 DNA follows: TGTGCCAGCAGCTTGACAGGGGTCTCCTACGAGCAGTACTTC. Translation: CASSLTGVSYEQYF. Supplemented by reference TRBV5-8 and TRBJ2-7, the full variable domain reads EAGVTQSPTHLIKTRGQQATLRCSPISGHTSVYWYQQALGLGLQFLLWYDEGEERNRGNFPPRFSGRQFPNYSSELNVNALELEDSALYLCASSLTGVSYEQYFGPGTRLTVT.

The chain employs TRBV19 and TRBJ1-4, with 9 bases that match TRBD1. J was trimmed by 13 bases and V by 4 bases; bases with no gene match: 13. The CDR3 totals 15 residues. The germline V gene has CDR1 LNHDA and CDR2 SQIVND (reference sequence). The CDR3 DNA is TGTGCCAGTAGTAATACCGGGACAGGGCCGTACGGACTGTTTTTT. Translating it yields CASSNTGTGPYGLFF.

The CDR3, as DNA: TGTGCCAGCAGTGAGGCAGGGATGGGCTATGGCTACACCTTC. This translates into CASSEAGMGYGYTF. The V call is TRBV25-1, the J call TRBJ1-2; tentatively, D is TRBD1 (5 bases). The length of the CDR3 is 14 residues. Deletions cut 3 bases from V and 4 bases from J, with 12 bases between. The germline V gene encodes CDR1 MGHDK and CDR2 SYGVNS.

The V and J genes are TRBV18 and TRBJ1-1; D not certain. The germline V gene encodes CDR1 KGHSH and CDR2 LQKENI. The CDR3 length is 13 residues. V was trimmed by 5 bases and J by 6 bases, leaving 13 bases between them. The DNA of the CDR3 is TGTGCCAGCTCATCGACTGCGGGTTCTGAAGCTTTCTTT. The encoded protein is CASSSTAGSEAFF. Combining the CDR3 with reference TRBV18 and TRBJ1-1 gives the whole variable domain NAGVMQNPRHLVRRRGQEARLRCSPMKGHSHVYWYRQLPEEGLKFMVYLQKENIIDESGMPKERFSAEFPKEGPSILRIQQVVRGDSAAYFCASSSTAGSEAFFGQGTRLTVV.

As for this clone: The same CDR3 also results from other DNA sequences found in this sample. The chain uses TRBV5-1 and TRBJ1-4, with TRBD1 matching 7 bases. V lost 4 bases and J lost 2; bases outside the gene matches: 5. Germline CDR1 and CDR2: SGHRS and YFSETQ. CDR3 length: 15 residues. CDR3 in amino acids: CASSPEGATNEKLFF. In DNA form, the CDR3 reads TGCGCCAGCAGCCCAGAGGGGGCGACTAATGAAAAACTGTTTTTT.